Described below is a single TCR beta chain sequence and its context. The data belong to a study of T cell repertoires in ileal Crohn's disease. Clones were read by immunoSEQ multiplex PCR, and TCRdb kept only the in-frame ones, dropping some. The top ten clones hold approximately 10% of a sample with roughly 18,000 clones, 83% of them seen once. There are 15 residues in the CDR3. V usage is TRBV21-1 and J usage is TRBJ2-7; TRBD1, the D gene given by the table, was not confirmed from the DNA. TRBV21-1 is a known pseudogene. Sequencing was carried out using ileal tissue. The receptor comes from an adult with Crohn's disease. The CDR3 DNA is TGTGCCAGCAGCAAAGTGCAGGGATTCTCCTACGAGCAGTACTTC. Protein: CASSKVQGFSYEQYF.